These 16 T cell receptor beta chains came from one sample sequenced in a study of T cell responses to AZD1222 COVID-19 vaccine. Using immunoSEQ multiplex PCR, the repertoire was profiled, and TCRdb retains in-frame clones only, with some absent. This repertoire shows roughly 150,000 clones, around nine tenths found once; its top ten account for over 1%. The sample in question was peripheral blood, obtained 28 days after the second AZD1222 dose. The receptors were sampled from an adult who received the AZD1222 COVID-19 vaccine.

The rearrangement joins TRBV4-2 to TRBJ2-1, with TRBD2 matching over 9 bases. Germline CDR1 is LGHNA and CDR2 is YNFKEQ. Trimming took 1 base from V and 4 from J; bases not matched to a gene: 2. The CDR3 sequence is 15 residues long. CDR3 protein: CASSQGLAAYNEQFF. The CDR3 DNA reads TGTGCCAGCAGCCAAGGACTAGCGGCTTACAATGAGCAGTTCTTC.

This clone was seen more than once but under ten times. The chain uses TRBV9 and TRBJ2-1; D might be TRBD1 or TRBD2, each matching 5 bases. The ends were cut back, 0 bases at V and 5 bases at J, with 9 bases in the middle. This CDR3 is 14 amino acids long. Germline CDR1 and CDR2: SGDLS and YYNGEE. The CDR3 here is CASSVGGTNNEQFF. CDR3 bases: TGTGCCAGCAGCGTAGGAGGGACCAACAATGAGCAGTTCTTC.

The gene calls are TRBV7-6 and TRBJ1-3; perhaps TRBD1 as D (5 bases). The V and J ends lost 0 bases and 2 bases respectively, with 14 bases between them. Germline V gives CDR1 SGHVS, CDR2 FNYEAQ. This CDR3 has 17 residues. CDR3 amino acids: CASSLASGAGTGNTIYF. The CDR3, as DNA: TGTGCCAGCAGCTTAGCGAGCGGGGCAGGGACTGGAAACACCATATATTTT.

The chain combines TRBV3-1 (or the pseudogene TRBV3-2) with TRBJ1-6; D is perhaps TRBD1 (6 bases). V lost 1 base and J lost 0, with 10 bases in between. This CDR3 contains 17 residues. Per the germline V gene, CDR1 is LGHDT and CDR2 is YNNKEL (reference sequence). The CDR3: CASSQVGGASYNSPLHF. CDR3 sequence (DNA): TGTGCCAGCAGCCAAGTTGGGGGGGCCTCCTATAATTCACCCCTCCACTTT.

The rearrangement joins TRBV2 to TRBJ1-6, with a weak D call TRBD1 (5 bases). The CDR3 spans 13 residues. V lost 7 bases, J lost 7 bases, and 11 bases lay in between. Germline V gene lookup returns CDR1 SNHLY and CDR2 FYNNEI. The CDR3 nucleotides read TGTGCCAGCATGCGGGACGGCAATTCACCCCTCCACTTT. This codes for CASMRDGNSPLHF.

The CDR3 nucleotides read TGTGCCAGCAGCTTGTTCGGGACAGTAAACTATGGCTACACCTTC. Translated, it gives CASSLFGTVNYGYTF. This chain links TRBV5-6 with TRBJ1-2; 7 nucleotides match TRBD1. Germline V gene sequence: CDR1 SGHDT, CDR2 YYEEEE. The J segment lost 2 bases and the V segment lost 1 base, leaving 5 bases of the junction unmatched. The CDR3 runs to 15 residues. The entire variable domain, with the rest obtained from reference TRBV5-6 and TRBJ1-2, is as follows: DAGVTQSPTHLIKTRGQQVTLRCSPKSGHDTVSWYQQALGQGPQFIFQYYEEEERQRGNFPDRFSGHQFPNYSSELNVNALLLGDSALYLCASSLFGTVNYGYTFGSGTRLTVV.

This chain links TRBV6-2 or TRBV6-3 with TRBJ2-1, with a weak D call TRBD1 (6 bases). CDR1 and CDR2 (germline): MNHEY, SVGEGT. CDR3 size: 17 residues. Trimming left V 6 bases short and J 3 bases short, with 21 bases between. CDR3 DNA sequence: TGTGCCAGCAGCTTACGCACCTTTGGGACACACTACAATGAGCAGTTCTTC. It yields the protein CASSLRTFGTHYNEQFF.

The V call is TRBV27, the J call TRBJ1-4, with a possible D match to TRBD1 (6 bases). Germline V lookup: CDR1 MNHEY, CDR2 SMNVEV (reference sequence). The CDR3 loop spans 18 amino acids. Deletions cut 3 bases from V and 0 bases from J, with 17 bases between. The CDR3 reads CASSFTRTGRTTNEKLFF. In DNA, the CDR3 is TGTGCCAGCAGTTTCACCCGAACAGGGCGGACAACTAATGAAAAACTGTTTTTT.

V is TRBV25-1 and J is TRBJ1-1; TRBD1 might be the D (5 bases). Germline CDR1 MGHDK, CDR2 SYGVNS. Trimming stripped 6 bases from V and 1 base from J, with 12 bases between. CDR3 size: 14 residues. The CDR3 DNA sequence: TGTGCCAGCAGGATGGGGGGTTCGAACACTGAAGCTTTCTTT. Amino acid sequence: CASRMGGSNTEAFF.

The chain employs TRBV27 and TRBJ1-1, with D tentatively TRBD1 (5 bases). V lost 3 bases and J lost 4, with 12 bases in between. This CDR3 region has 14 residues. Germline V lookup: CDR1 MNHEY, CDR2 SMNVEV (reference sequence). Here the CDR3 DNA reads TGTGCCAGCAGTTTTGTTGGGGGGAGCACTGAAGCTTTCTTT. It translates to CASSFVGGSTEAFF.

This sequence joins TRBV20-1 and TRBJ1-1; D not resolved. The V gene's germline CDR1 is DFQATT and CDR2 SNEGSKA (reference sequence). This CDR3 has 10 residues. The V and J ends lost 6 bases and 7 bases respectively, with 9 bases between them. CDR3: CSALQLEAFF. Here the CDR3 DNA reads TGCAGTGCCCTGCAGCTTGAAGCTTTCTTT.

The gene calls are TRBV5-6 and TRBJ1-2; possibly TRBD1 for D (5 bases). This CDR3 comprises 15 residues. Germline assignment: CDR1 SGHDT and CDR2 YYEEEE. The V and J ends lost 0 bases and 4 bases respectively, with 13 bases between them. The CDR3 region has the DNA TGTGCCAGCAGCTTGGTGCCCTGGACAAGCTATGGCTACACCTTC. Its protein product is CASSLVPWTSYGYTF.

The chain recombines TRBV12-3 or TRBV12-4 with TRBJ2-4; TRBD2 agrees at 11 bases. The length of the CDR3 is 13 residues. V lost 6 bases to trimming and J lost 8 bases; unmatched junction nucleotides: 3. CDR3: CASRLAGDHIQYF. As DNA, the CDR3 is TGTGCCAGCAGACTAGCGGGGGATCACATTCAGTACTTC.

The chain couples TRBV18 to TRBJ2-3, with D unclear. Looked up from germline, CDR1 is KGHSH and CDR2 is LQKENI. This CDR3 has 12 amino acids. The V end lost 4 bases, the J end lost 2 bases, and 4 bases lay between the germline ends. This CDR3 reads CASSLDTDTQYF. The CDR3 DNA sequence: TGTGCCAGCTCACTGGACACAGATACGCAGTATTTT.

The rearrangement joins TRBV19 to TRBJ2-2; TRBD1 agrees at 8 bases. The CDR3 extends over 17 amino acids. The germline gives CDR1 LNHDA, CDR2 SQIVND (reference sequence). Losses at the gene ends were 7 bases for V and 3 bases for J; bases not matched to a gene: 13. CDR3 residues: CASTLPTGQAYTGELFF. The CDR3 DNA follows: TGTGCCAGTACCCTACCGACGGGACAGGCTTACACCGGGGAGCTGTTTTTT.

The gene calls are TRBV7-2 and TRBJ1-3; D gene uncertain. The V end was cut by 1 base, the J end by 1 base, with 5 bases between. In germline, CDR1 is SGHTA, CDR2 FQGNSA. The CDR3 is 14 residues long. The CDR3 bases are TGTGCCAGCAGCTTAGAACTTTCTGGAAACACCATATATTTT. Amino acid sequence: CASSLELSGNTIYF.